Presented here are 23 T cell receptor beta chains from one specimen sequenced in a study of human T cells and chemical hapten exposure. Described time point: patch test 3, about 24 weeks after DPC sensitization. The treatment was: therapeutic diphenylcyclopropenone sensitization with weekly scalp DPC. TCRdb ran MiXCR on the RACE reads and lists one entry per CDR3 protein. The sample holds just under 60,000 distinct CDR3 sequences, 9.5% to 15% seen once. The sequencing here drew on whole blood, taken in connection with sensitization to the hapten diphenylcyclopropenone (DPC). The receptors were gathered from a young man with alopecia areata. Some clones in this sample may be carry-over from other donors' samples.

V and J are TRBV7-2 and TRBJ2-1; 8 nucleotides match TRBD2. CDR1 and CDR2 (germline): SGHTA, FQGNSA. J lost 5 bases, V lost 5 bases, and 5 bases had no gene match. The CDR3 loop spans 14 amino acids. The CDR3 region is CASSTSTSDNEQFF. For the CDR3, the DNA is TGTGCCAGCAGCACGTCGACTAGCGACAATGAGCAGTTCTTC.

The gene calls are TRBV5-4 and TRBJ2-7, with D hard to call. Germline values: CDR1 SGHNT, CDR2 YYREEE (reference sequence). The CDR3 runs 13 residues. Trimming removed 0 bases from V and 7 bases from J, with 11 bases in between. CDR3: CASSLDGLWEQYF. The CDR3 nucleotides read TGTGCCAGCAGCTTGGATGGATTGTGGGAGCAGTACTTC. Full variable domain (outside the CDR3, taken from reference TRBV5-4 and TRBJ2-7): ETGVTQSPTHLIKTRGQQVTLRCSSQSGHNTVSWYQQALGQGPQFIFQYYREEENGRGNFPPRFSGLQFPNYSSELNVNALELDDSALYLCASSLDGLWEQYFGPGTRLTVT.

The chain combines TRBV4-2 with TRBJ2-3; D possibly uses TRBD1 or TRBD2 (5 bases each). The CDR3 has 16 residues. V was cut by 4 bases and J by 2 bases, with 16 bases left in between. Per germline, CDR1 LGHNA and CDR2 YNFKEQ. CDR3 nucleotide sequence: TGTGCCAGCAGCCGCTCGGCAGGGAGACCCACAGATACGCAGTATTTT. This translates into CASSRSAGRPTDTQYF.

There are many counts of this clonotype. This sequence joins TRBV29-1 and TRBJ2-1; 7 bases agree with TRBD1. CDR1 is SQVTM, CDR2 ANQGSEA, per germline. The CDR3 runs to 15 residues. V lost 3 bases and J lost 8; bases outside the gene matches: 13. CDR3 DNA sequence: TGCAGCGTTGAGCTTGTGAACAGGGGAAGGGATGAGCAGTTCTTC. It yields the protein CSVELVNRGRDEQFF.

The sample holds a few counts of this clonotype. This sequence joins TRBV3-1 and TRBJ2-1, with TRBD2 matching 10 bases. Trimming cost V 1 base and J 3 bases; bases outside gene matches: 3. The V gene's germline CDR1 is LGHDT and CDR2 YNNKEL (reference sequence). There are 16 residues in the CDR3. The CDR3 sequence: CASSQGGLAFYNEQFF. The CDR3 DNA sequence: TGTGCCAGCAGCCAAGGGGGACTAGCGTTCTACAATGAGCAGTTCTTC.

This clonotype was seen at least ten times. The rearrangement uses TRBV24-1 and TRBJ1-2; 7 nucleotides align to TRBD1. CDR1 and CDR2 (germline): KGHDR, SFDVKD. V lost 3 bases, J lost 8 bases, and 8 bases stayed unmatched. The CDR3 loop spans 14 amino acids. In DNA, the CDR3 is TGTGCCACCAGTGATAACAGGGGCGTGGGCGGCTACACCTTC. Translation: CATSDNRGVGGYTF.

This clonotype was seen repeatedly, ten times or more. V is TRBV11-2 and J is TRBJ1-1; D is ambiguous. Trimming took 6 bases from V and 1 from J, leaving 9 bases between them. CDR3 length: 13 residues. The germline gives CDR1 SGHAT, CDR2 FQNNGV. As DNA, the CDR3 is TGTGCCAGCAGTGGACCCGCGAACACTGAAGCTTTCTTT. This translates into CASSGPANTEAFF. Based on the CDR3 plus reference TRBV11-2 and TRBJ1-1, the full variable domain is EAGVAQSPRYKIIEKRQSVAFWCNPISGHATLYWYQQILGQGPKLLIQFQNNGVVDDSQLPKDRFSAERLKGVDSTLKIQPAKLEDSAVYLCASSGPANTEAFFGQGTRLTVV.

This chain connects TRBV7-9 to TRBJ1-2; TRBD1 matches at 7 bases. J gave up 4 bases and V 5 bases, and 10 bases lay outside the gene matches. The CDR3 totals 15 residues. CDR1 SEHNR and CDR2 FQNEAQ come from the germline V gene (reference sequence). The CDR3 sequence is CASSGDREEAYGYTF. CDR3 nucleotide sequence: TGTGCCAGCAGCGGAGACAGGGAGGAGGCCTATGGCTACACCTTC.

This clonotype has at least ten counts. The V and J genes are TRBV5-4 and TRBJ1-3; TRBD1 is a possible D gene (5 bases). The CDR3 consists of 14 residues. The V end was cut by 4 bases, the J end by 6 bases, with 14 bases between. CDR1 and CDR2 (germline): SGHNT, YYREEE (reference sequence). CDR3 sequence (DNA): TGTGCCAGCAGCCCGCGGGGGGGTGAAAACACCATATATTTT. Translating gives CASSPRGGENTIYF.

This rearrangement joins TRBV9 to TRBJ1-1; D uncertain. The germline CDR1 and CDR2 sequences are SGDLS and YYNGEE. Trimming left V 0 bases short and J 0 bases short, with 9 bases between. This CDR3 is 15 amino acids long. CDR3: CASSVDINLNTEAFF. In DNA form, the CDR3 reads TGTGCCAGCAGCGTAGATATAAACCTGAACACTGAAGCTTTCTTT.

The chain recombines TRBV28 with TRBJ2-1; D unclear. CDR1 is MDHEN, CDR2 SYDVKM, per germline. V lost 6 bases and J lost 6, with 9 bases in between. CDR3 length equals 12 residues. This CDR3 reads CASSILLNEQFF. The CDR3 DNA follows: TGTGCCAGCAGCATATTACTCAATGAGCAGTTCTTC. The full variable domain, rest sourced from reference TRBV28 and TRBJ2-1, is DVKVTQSSRYLVKRTGEKVFLECVQDMDHENMFWYRQDPGLGLRLIYFSYDVKMKEKGDIPEGYSVSREKKERFSLILESASTNQTSMYLCASSILLNEQFFGPGTRLTVL.

V usage is TRBV10-3 and J usage is TRBJ1-1; possibly TRBD1 for D (6 bases). CDR1 and CDR2 (germline): ENHRY, SYGVKD. V was cut by 11 bases and J by 2 bases, with 15 bases left in between. The CDR3 is 13 amino acids. The CDR3 spells CAALGQPNTEAFF. CDR3 in DNA: TGTGCCGCCTTAGGACAGCCTAACACTGAAGCTTTCTTT.

This clonotype occurred many times. The chain links TRBV10-3 to TRBJ1-5, with no clear D. This CDR3 spans 14 amino acids. Germline values: CDR1 ENHRY, CDR2 SYGVKD. Between the trimmed V and J ends, which lost 7 bases and 0 bases, there was a span of 10 bases. CDR3: CAITQQFSNQPQHF. In DNA, the CDR3 is TGTGCCATCACGCAACAATTTAGCAATCAGCCCCAGCATTTT.

There are a few counts of this clonotype. This chain uses TRBV5-4 with TRBJ2-5; D perhaps matches TRBD2 (6 bases). The CDR3 totals 14 residues. V shed 0 bases and J shed 1 base, with 7 bases lying between them. Germline CDR1 and CDR2: SGHNT and YYREEE (reference sequence). In DNA, the CDR3 is TGTGCCAGCAGCTTGGAGCGGGCCCAAGAGACCCAGTACTTC. This sequence encodes CASSLERAQETQYF.

The chain has TRBV9 and TRBJ1-2; TRBD1 is a possible D gene (5 bases). V dropped 7 bases and J dropped 4 bases, with 11 bases sitting between them. Germline V CDR1 and CDR2: SGDLS, YYNGEE. CDR3 length: 12 amino acids. Here the CDR3 DNA reads TGTGCCAGCCTCCAGGGAGCCTATGGCTACACCTTC. It translates to CASLQGAYGYTF.

This clonotype was detected many times. This chain uses TRBV12-3 or TRBV12-4 with TRBJ1-2, with D unresolved. CDR3 length: 11 amino acids. V was pared by 3 bases and J by 10 bases, with 9 bases between. The CDR3 bases are TGTGCCAGCAGTTTGACCGTCTTCTACACCTTC. The encoded protein is CASSLTVFYTF.

CDR3 in amino acids: CASSLAPLPGYEQYF. In DNA, the CDR3 is TGTGCCAGCAGCTTAGCGCCACTCCCCGGCTACGAGCAGTACTTC. This chain joins TRBV7-2 and TRBJ2-7; D is uncertain. This CDR3 spans 15 amino acids. Germline CDR1 is SGHTA and CDR2 is FQGNSA. With 0 bases removed from V and 3 bases from J, the gap between germline ends came to 12 bases.

The chain employs TRBV29-1 and TRBJ2-7; 11 bases align to TRBD2. CDR1 is SQVTM, CDR2 ANQGSEA, per germline. The CDR3 is 15 residues long. The V segment lost 5 bases and the J segment 3 bases; nucleotides outside the gene matches: 9. The CDR3 DNA is TGCAGCGTTTTAAAACTAGCGGGGGCCCTCTACGAGCAGTACTTC. Its translation: CSVLKLAGALYEQYF.

This clonotype has a handful of counts. This chain connects TRBV7-3 to TRBJ2-1; 9 bases match TRBD2. V lost 0 bases, J lost 8 bases, and 5 bases stayed unmatched. There are 15 residues in the CDR3. CDR1 SGHTA and CDR2 FQGTGA come from the germline V gene. Here the CDR3 DNA reads TGTGCCAGCAGCTTAACCGGGACTAGCAGGGATGAGCAGTTCTTC. Encoded protein: CASSLTGTSRDEQFF. Full variable domain (missing parts from reference TRBV7-3 and TRBJ2-1): GAGVSQTPSNKVTEKGKYVELRCDPISGHTALYWYRQSLGQGPEFLIYFQGTGAADDSGLPNDRFFAVRPEGSVSTLKIQRTERGDSAVYLCASSLTGTSRDEQFFGPGTRLTVL.

The J gene is TRBJ2-1, the V gene TRBV3-1, with D unresolved. V was pared by 4 bases and J by 10 bases, with 17 bases between. This CDR3 has 14 amino acids. Germline V gene data show CDR1 as LGHDT and CDR2 as YNNKEL (reference sequence). CDR3 residues: CASSPVGRPYEQFF. In DNA, the CDR3 is TGTGCCAGCAGCCCTGTGGGCCGTCCCTACGAGCAGTTCTTC.

This clonotype was recorded at least ten times. V gene TRBV6-1 combines with J gene TRBJ1-5; the match to TRBD1 covers 11 bases. The length of the CDR3 is 15 residues. The V and J ends lost 7 bases and 3 bases, in that order; junction bases with no gene match: 5. Germline loops: CDR1 MNHNS, CDR2 SASEGT. The CDR3 sequence is CASIGTGGSNQPQHF. The DNA of the CDR3 is TGTGCCAGCATCGGGACAGGGGGGTCCAATCAGCCCCAGCATTTT.

A word on this clonotype: One junction end does not reproduce the germline sequence, and a read error may be involved. This sequence joins TRBV7-7 and TRBJ1-2, with D maybe TRBD1 (6 bases). Per the germline V gene, CDR1 is SSHAT and CDR2 is FNYEAQ (reference sequence). The CDR3 loop spans 17 amino acids. In DNA form, the CDR3 reads TGTGCTAGCAGCCCCCTTCACGCTGGGGGGCAAGACTATGGCTACACCTTC. Residues: CASSPLHAGGQDYGYTF.

The rearrangement uses TRBV7-6 and TRBJ2-5; no definite D call. Trimming removed 5 bases from V and 1 base from J, with 14 bases in between. The CDR3 is 15 residues long. Germline CDR1 SGHVS, CDR2 FNYEAQ. CDR3: CASSPGWAGQETQYF. CDR3 DNA sequence: TGTGCCAGCAGCCCCGGTTGGGCAGGCCAAGAGACCCAGTACTTC.